This record looks at one T cell receptor beta chain sequence and its context. The antigen is undetermined. The PCR was carried out with 60 Vbeta primers and 13 Jbeta primers. Produced via immunoSEQ multiplex PCR; TCRdb's table is partial and in-frame only. In all, the sample yields tens of thousands of clones. This sample was taken from a study of cytomegalovirus exposure and HLA in healthy donors. Study-wide points: In an earlier analysis, in some 600 donors, most V segments appeared productive either ~87% or ~30% of the time. Highly shared sequence variants in one cluster were likely a sequencing artifact. The study had only CMV serostatus as immune exposure information. It was confirmed in vitro that a few of the CMV-associated chains were specific for CMV antigens.

The CDR3 contains 16 residues. Germline V gives CDR1 PRHDT, CDR2 FYEKMQ (reference sequence). The V gene lost 1 base and the J gene lost 7 bases, with 17 bases spanning the gap. The chain links TRBV13 to TRBJ2-4; no definite D call. The sequenced sample consisted of PBMCs. The receptor comes from a male donor in good health and CMV-seronegative. The CDR3 here is CASSLALSFGANIQYF. CDR3 DNA: TGTGCCAGCAGCTTAGCTCTCTCTTTCGGAGCTAACATTCAGTACTTC.